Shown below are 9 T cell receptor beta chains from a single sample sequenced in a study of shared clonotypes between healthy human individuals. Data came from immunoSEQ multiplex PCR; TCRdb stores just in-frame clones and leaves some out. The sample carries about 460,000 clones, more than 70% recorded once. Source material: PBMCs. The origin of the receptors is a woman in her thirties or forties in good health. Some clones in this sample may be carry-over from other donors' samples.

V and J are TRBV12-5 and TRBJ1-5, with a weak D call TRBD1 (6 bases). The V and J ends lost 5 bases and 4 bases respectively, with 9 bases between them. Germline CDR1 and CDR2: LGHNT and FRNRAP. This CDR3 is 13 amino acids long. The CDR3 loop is CASGARGNQPQHF. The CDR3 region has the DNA TGTGCTAGTGGTGCCAGGGGAAATCAGCCCCAGCATTTT.

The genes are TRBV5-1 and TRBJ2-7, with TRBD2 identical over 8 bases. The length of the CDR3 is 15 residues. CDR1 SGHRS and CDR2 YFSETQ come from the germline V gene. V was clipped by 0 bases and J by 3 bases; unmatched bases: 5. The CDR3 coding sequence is TGCGCCAGCAGCTTGGGTCCGGGAGGGGACTACGAGCAGTACTTC. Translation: CASSLGPGGDYEQYF.

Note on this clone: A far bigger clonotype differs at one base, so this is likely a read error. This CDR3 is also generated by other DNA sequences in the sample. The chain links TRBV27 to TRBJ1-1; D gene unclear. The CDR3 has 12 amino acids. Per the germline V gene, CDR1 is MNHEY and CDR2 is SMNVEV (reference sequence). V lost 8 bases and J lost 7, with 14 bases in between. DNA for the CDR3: TGTGCCAGCCACCCTAACGGATTTGAAGCTTTCTTT. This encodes CASHPNGFEAFF.

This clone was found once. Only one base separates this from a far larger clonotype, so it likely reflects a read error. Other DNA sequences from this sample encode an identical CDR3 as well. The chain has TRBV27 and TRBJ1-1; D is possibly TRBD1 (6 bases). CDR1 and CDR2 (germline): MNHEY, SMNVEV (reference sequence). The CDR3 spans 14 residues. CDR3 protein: CASSSRGLNTEAFF. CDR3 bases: TGCGCCAGCAGTAGCAGGGGCCTTAACACTGAAGCTTTCTTT.

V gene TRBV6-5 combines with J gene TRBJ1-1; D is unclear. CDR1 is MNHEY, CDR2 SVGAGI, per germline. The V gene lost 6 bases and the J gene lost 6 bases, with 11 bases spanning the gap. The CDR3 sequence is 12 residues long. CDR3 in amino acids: CASRALGAEAFF. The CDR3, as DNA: TGTGCCAGCAGGGCACTAGGCGCTGAAGCTTTCTTT.

CDR3 nucleotides: TGTGCCAGCAGCTTAGATCAGCGACAAACCTACGAGCAGTACTTC. Translation: CASSLDQRQTYEQYF. The chain has TRBV11-1 and TRBJ2-7; D gene ambiguous. Germline CDR1 SGHAT, CDR2 FQDESV (reference sequence). The CDR3 extends over 15 amino acids. V was trimmed by 1 base and J by 2 bases, leaving 12 bases between them.

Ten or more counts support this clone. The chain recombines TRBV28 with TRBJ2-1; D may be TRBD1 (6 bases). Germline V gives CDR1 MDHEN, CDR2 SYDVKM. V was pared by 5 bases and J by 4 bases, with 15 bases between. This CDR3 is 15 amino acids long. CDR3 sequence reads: CASSGAGGAYNEQFF. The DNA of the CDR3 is TGTGCCAGCAGTGGAGCTGGGGGCGCTTACAATGAGCAGTTCTTC.

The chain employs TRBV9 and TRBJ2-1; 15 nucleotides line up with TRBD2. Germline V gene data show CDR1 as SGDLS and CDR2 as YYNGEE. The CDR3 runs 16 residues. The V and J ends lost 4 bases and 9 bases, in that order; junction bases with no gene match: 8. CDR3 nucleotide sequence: TGTGCCAGCAGCCCAGGACTAGCGGGAGGGGAAAGTGAGCAGTTCTTC. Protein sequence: CASSPGLAGGESEQFF.

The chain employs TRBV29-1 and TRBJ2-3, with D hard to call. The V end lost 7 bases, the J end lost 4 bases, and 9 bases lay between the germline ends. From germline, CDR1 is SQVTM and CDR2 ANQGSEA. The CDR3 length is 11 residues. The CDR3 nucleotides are TGCAGCGGTGACGTCGCAGATACGCAGTATTTT. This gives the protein CSGDVADTQYF.